Below are 4 T cell receptor beta chains sequenced from a single sample in a study of PD-1 blockade in classical Hodgkin lymphoma. Sequenced by immunoSEQ multiplex PCR; TCRdb stores in-frame clones only, minus some. The data show around 150,000 clones, 78% seen once. Each patient's relapse followed autologous stem cell transplantation, and brentuximab vedotin exposure varied. Source: peripheral blood mononuclear cells (PBMCs), taken before the second cycle of nivolumab. The source of these receptors is a human donor with classical Hodgkin lymphoma.

The chain uses TRBV11-2 and TRBJ1-5, with a possible D match to TRBD1 (6 bases). Trimming shortened V by 1 base and J by 5 bases, and 6 bases separated the two germline ends. In germline, CDR1 is SGHAT, CDR2 FQNNGV. This CDR3 comprises 13 residues. The CDR3 region is CASSLGGHQPQHF. CDR3 nucleotides: TGTGCCAGCAGCTTAGGGGGGCATCAGCCCCAGCATTTT.

J is TRBJ2-7 and V is TRBV27; possible D gene TRBD1, 7 bases. The germline V gene encodes CDR1 MNHEY and CDR2 SMNVEV (reference sequence). V lost 6 bases, J lost 1 base, and 13 bases lay in between. This CDR3 spans 14 amino acids. The CDR3 is CASRLTGRSYEQYF. CDR3 in DNA: TGTGCCAGCAGGTTGACAGGGAGGTCCTACGAGCAGTACTTC.

The V gene is TRBV19, the J gene TRBJ2-5, with D unresolved. V was cut by 1 base and J by 3 bases, with 9 bases left in between. Germline loops: CDR1 LNHDA, CDR2 SQIVND (reference sequence). The CDR3 extends over 14 amino acids. CDR3 protein: CASSIGRSKETQYF. The CDR3 DNA is TGTGCCAGTAGTATAGGCCGGAGTAAAGAGACCCAGTACTTC.

This clone was counted once. The rearrangement links TRBV5-6 to TRBJ2-7; the D call may be TRBD1 or TRBD2 (5 bases each). The CDR3 has 14 residues. V was shortened by 3 bases and J by 1 base, with 11 bases between the two germline ends. Germline assignment: CDR1 SGHDT and CDR2 YYEEEE. DNA for the CDR3: TGTGCCAGCAGCTCCTGGGGGTTTTCCTACGAGCAGTACTTC. Translated, it gives CASSSWGFSYEQYF.